This T cell receptor beta chain was identified during a study of shared clonotypes between healthy human individuals (dated by TCRdb to 2019 to 2021). Turning to the overall study: The cohort included a few men and a couple of women between 18 and 49 years of age. Blood TCR repertoires of about five healthy adults were deeply sequenced to estimate repertoire size and the extent of clonotype sharing between individuals. Between about 0.8 and 9 billion PBMCs per donor were obtained by leukapheresis. For each donor, CD4 naive and CD4 memory were each run on three plates, CD8 naive on two plates, and CD8 memory on one plate. Libraries were prepared and TCR repertoires were sequenced by different laboratories using diverse techniques, in order to increase sequencing depth and limit assay-specific biases.

Healthy HIV-negative adults with no recently reported acute infections or vaccinations were included as donors. Every donor was a Caucasian adult residing in Nashville, Tennessee, USA. Magnetic negative selection was used to enrich CD4+ T cells, after which naive cells were positively selected on CD45RA and the negative fraction became the memory subset. Blood was obtained by leukapheresis, after which PBMCs were separated by Ficoll-Histopaque density gradient centrifugation and cryopreserved in liquid nitrogen vapor phase. Analytical flow cytometry was used to check the purity and quantity of each magnetically sorted T cell population. Genomic DNA was isolated from each sorted fraction and quantified by UV absorbance on a Nanodrop 2000c. TCR CDR3 regions were amplified from genomic DNA by multiplex PCR using the deep immunoSEQ assay. For each cell subset, the extracted genomic DNA was distributed evenly across all wells of several immunoSEQ 96-well plates, and each plate served as one replicate. For sorted subsets, each replicate PCR was loaded with approximately 200 ng genomic DNA, equivalent to some 31,000 T cell genomes. The purified libraries were quantified using a Qubit 3.0 fluorometer, sized with a Bioanalyzer 2100, and then quantified again using the KAPA Library Quantification kit. Each immunoSEQ 96-well plate was sequenced on its own single-read 150-cycle Illumina NextSeq 550 flow cell. The original methods were these. Because the immunoSEQ output included only junctional sequences and no quality scores, the filtering could not be the same as the filtering used for full-length reads. Sequences were annotated with PyIR, a Python wrapper for IgBLAST v1.9, and V/J genes and CDR3 were assigned using IMGT germline references. Reads with weak V/J assignments (E-value above 1e-6), missing CDR3, stop codons, out-of-frame junctions, or ambiguous translated residues were removed. V3J clonotypes were defined as sequences sharing an identical inferred V gene, J gene, and CDR3 amino acid sequence. Percentage overlap between repertoires was computed as shared unique clonotypes divided by the size of the smaller repertoire. RTK rarefaction, the Chao1 estimator, and Recon v2.1 estimates of unobserved clonotypes were used to assess repertoire richness. Generation probabilities for all TCRbeta clonotypes obtained by the gDNA method from a handful of donors were computed using OLGA. This immuneACCESS table, as held by TCRdb, lists in-frame sequences with V and J called but not all clones. Of the missing ones, under half trace to an unresolved V gene in checked studies; the others have no known cause. V and J calls and clone size follow that table, whereas D and trimming were derived from the DNA. Across this sample there are under 2,500,000 clones, with around 95% seen only once. Roughly 0.13% of the sample is taken by the ten largest.

Study-wide findings and limitations: Clonotypes shared by all four sorted-subset donors showed higher generation probabilities than non-shared clonotypes. Even with the large sequencing depth, rarefaction of the sorted-subset datasets indicated that sequencing was incomplete. Pairwise subsampling indicated that sequencing depth was expected to affect the degree of clonotype sharing among donors. When several donors were compared, the shared fraction of clonotypes was 5% to 6.5% for naive CD4, around 4% for naive CD8, 2% to 2.5% for memory CD4, and 0.35% to 0.4% for memory CD8. Naive subsets generally had larger estimated clonotype richness than memory subsets did. Sampling was restricted to blood, and TCR repertoires in tissue are likely to differ from TCR repertoires in blood. Because the study included only a small number of donors, the genetic and exposure-history diversity represented was limited.

In the case of this clone: Which antigen it targets is not known. No base quality values were provided; no much bigger clone lies one nucleotide off.

Based on the germline V gene (reference sequence), the CDR1 and CDR2 sequences are MNHNY and SVGAGI. Relative to germline, V is 5 bases shorter and J is 1 base shorter, with 8 bases between their ends. The CDR3 covers 13 residues, taking in both the cysteine and the phenylalanine. Only CDR3 DNA remains: 39 bases, in frame from the first base. The sequenced sample consisted of naive CD4+ T cells sorted from blood. Explained via the paper, the cell subset or site label denotes: CD45RA+ positively selected. The clonotype was recovered from a man younger than 35 in good health. The chain joins TRBV6-6 to TRBJ1-1, and TRBD1 may be the D gene, going by 5 matching bases. The sequenced DNA: TGTGCCAGCAGTGACAGACCGAACACTGAAGCTTTCTTT. Its protein is CASSDRPNTEAFF.